This T cell receptor delta chain was captured in a study of γδ T cells in repeated Plasmodium falciparum infection listed by TCRdb under 2021. Context from the whole study: The natural-infection arm enrolled Malian children exposed to intense seasonal malaria transmission and compared the Malian children with Australian children matched for age and gender. Samples from controlled-infection subjects were taken at baseline, right before selected infections, and 21 days after each infection. About five malaria-naive U.S. adults underwent four controlled human malaria infections by bites from P. falciparum NF54-infected Anopheles stephensi mosquitoes over roughly 580 days. The study looked at how repeated Plasmodium falciparum infection shapes the human gammadelta T cell repertoire, using both natural infection in Mali and controlled human malaria infection. Malian gammadelta TCR repertoires were analysed cross-sectionally in periods with no transmission and longitudinally across episodes of acute febrile malaria. Results the study describes overall, beyond this receptor: Generalizability was limited because the Malian cohort came from a small rural village made up predominantly of one ethnic group. Compared with Australian children, Malian children appeared to have Vdelta2-negative gammadelta TCR repertoires that were more clonally expanded, less diverse and less shared. In Vdelta2-negative gammadelta TCR repertoires, which were largely Vdelta1+, repeated controlled infections appeared to drive waves of new clonotype selection. Analysis of inter-individual variability in gammadelta T cell responses was limited by the small size of the controlled-infection cohort. Across time and infection, the Vgamma9/Vdelta2+ TCR repertoires showed a highly stable polyclonal makeup, with many TCRgamma sequences overlapping between individuals.

Based on the germline V gene, the CDR1 and CDR2 sequences are TSWWSYY and QGS. The CDR3, cysteine through phenylalanine, is 19 amino acids long. Only CDR3 DNA remains: 57 bases, in frame from the first base. For bulk TCR repertoire analysis, Vgamma9/Vdelta2+ and Vdelta2-negative gammadelta T cell populations were isolated by flow sorting from peripheral blood mononuclear cells. This clone was counted between two and nine times. No antigen is known for it. TCRdb's protein, taken from a much larger clone, differs from this DNA's translation at residue 3, likely owing to a read error; the protein displayed comes from the DNA. Libraries were constructed by multiplex PCR. The instrument was an Illumina MiSeq. Both TCR gamma (TRG) and TCR delta (TRD) chains were sequenced from each sorted gammadelta T cell sample. As for the authors' bioinformatics: Clonotype tree plots, accumulated frequency of the top 20 clonotypes, diversity index (DI) and D75 metrics were included in the repertoire analyses. TCRdb called clones from the public reads with CATT, and repeated DNA sequences were later combined into one row. These V and J calls originate from TCRdb's pipeline instead of the authors' own analysis. The sample data list around 50,000 delta-chain clones, and 1.5% to 2% of these were observed just once. The ten largest clones add up to 8.6% of the sample.

The chain was built from TRDV1 and TRDJ1; 9 central bases correspond to TRDD3. The J gene is absent in TCRdb and was assigned here via DNA matching to germline. The sequence was obtained from a pool of human donors (malaria-infected and uninfected, not separated). Specimen: gamma-delta T cells from blood. CDR3 sequence: CAPGEEEGTWGMYTDKLIF. The nucleotides read TGTGCTCCTGGGGAAGAAGAAGGGACCTGGGGGATGTACACCGATAAACTCATCTTT.